This T cell receptor (beta chain) comes out of a study of cytomegalovirus exposure and HLA in healthy donors. The study's findings and limits: Listed as cytomegalovirus-associated were 150 to 200 TCR beta chains. As confirmed in vitro, a few CMV-associated chains were specific for CMV antigens. Most TCRs appeared rarely, but some public TCRs recurred in many donors.

Only in-frame clones appear in the TCRdb table, and some are missing; sequencing was by immunoSEQ multiplex PCR. The data show approximately 270,000 clones, 90% seen once. Notes on this clone: Its antigen is not identified.

With V trimmed by 3 bases and J by 3 bases, 4 bases remained unmatched. The V gene's germline CDR1 is GTSNPN and CDR2 SVGIG (reference sequence). The CDR3 extends over 15 amino acids. This receptor was obtained from a woman between 18 and 29 years old in good health and CMV-seronegative. This sequence joins TRBV30 and TRBJ2-1; TRBD2 agrees at 11 bases. The sequenced sample was PBMCs. Here the CDR3 DNA reads TGTGCCTGGAGACTAGCGGGGGAGCTCTACAATGAGCAGTTCTTC. Amino acid sequence: CAWRLAGELYNEQFF.